The next 9 T cell receptor beta chains were all read from a single sample in a study of blood T cell repertoires in COVID-19. TCRdb's table, derived via immunoSEQ multiplex PCR, lists solely in-frame clones and lacks some. Of tens of thousands of clones detected, 90% appear once; the ten largest clones hold more than 0.85%. Sequencing was carried out using peripheral blood. These receptors all come from a woman aged 45-65 years in a cohort sampled during active COVID-19.

V gene TRBV6-1 combines with J gene TRBJ1-6; TRBD1 matches 9 bases. The germline CDR1 and CDR2 sequences are MNHNS and SASEGT. The V and J ends lost 3 bases and 6 bases, in that order; junction bases with no gene match: 3. This CDR3 is 15 amino acids long. The chain's CDR3 is CASSEGQGPNSPLHF. CDR3 coding DNA: TGTGCCAGCAGTGAGGGACAGGGTCCTAATTCACCCCTCCACTTT.

This chain connects TRBV2 to TRBJ1-4, with D perhaps TRBD1 (6 bases). Germline V CDR1 and CDR2: SNHLY, FYNNEI. V was pared by 6 bases and J by 4 bases, with 12 bases between. CDR3 length: 14 residues. DNA for the CDR3: TGTGCCAGCAGCGGTGGCAGGGGTAATGAAAAACTGTTTTTT. This translates into CASSGGRGNEKLFF.

This clone was observed a single time. The identical CDR3 is also encoded by other nucleotide sequences in the sample. The gene calls are TRBV15 and TRBJ1-5; tentative D call: TRBD1 (6 bases). Trimming shortened V by 0 bases and J by 0 bases, and 21 bases separated the two germline ends. Germline-derived CDR1 and CDR2 are LNHNV and YYDKDF (reference sequence). This CDR3 region has 20 residues. CDR3 sequence reads: CATSRDPGGGGGYSNQPQHF. CDR3 nucleotide sequence: TGTGCCACCAGCAGAGATCCCGGAGGAGGGGGGGGCTATAGCAATCAGCCCCAGCATTTT.

The chain recombines TRBV10-2 with TRBJ1-1; a possible D gene is TRBD1 (5 bases). Between the trimmed V and J ends, which lost 6 bases and 4 bases, there was a span of 15 bases. The CDR3 has 14 residues. CDR1 and CDR2 (germline): WSHSY, SAAADI. CDR3 nucleotide sequence: TGCGCCAGCAGAACCCTAGGGGATTCCACTGAAGCTTTCTTT. It translates to CASRTLGDSTEAFF.

V and J are TRBV7-9 and TRBJ2-2, with a possible D match to TRBD1 (5 bases). Trimming cost V 5 bases and J 6 bases, with 10 bases left between them. This CDR3 is 13 amino acids long. CDR1 and CDR2 (germline): SEHNR, FQNEAQ (reference sequence). For the CDR3, the DNA is TGTGCCAGCAGCCAAGGGGTCGCCGGGGAGCTGTTTTTT. Translation: CASSQGVAGELFF.

This clone was counted once. J is TRBJ1-2 and V is TRBV5-4; no firm D call. Between the trimmed V and J ends, which lost 1 base and 8 bases, there was a span of 12 bases. The CDR3 runs 13 residues. Germline values: CDR1 SGHNT, CDR2 YYREEE (reference sequence). CDR3 region: CASSLLGHRGYTF. CDR3 bases: TGTGCCAGCAGCTTGCTTGGGCATCGGGGCTACACCTTC. The variable domain in full, completed from reference TRBV5-4 and TRBJ1-2, reads ETGVTQSPTHLIKTRGQQVTLRCSSQSGHNTVSWYQQALGQGPQFIFQYYREEENGRGNFPPRFSGLQFPNYSSELNVNALELDDSALYLCASSLLGHRGYTFGSGTRLTVV.

The CDR3 spells CASSYSSGALGEQFF. In nucleotides, the CDR3 is TGTGCCAGCAGTTACTCGTCAGGGGCGCTAGGAGAGCAGTTCTTC. This rearrangement joins TRBV6-5 to TRBJ2-1, with D possibly matching TRBD1 (6 bases). Looked up from germline, CDR1 is MNHEY and CDR2 is SVGAGI. This CDR3 is built from 15 residues. The V and J ends lost 0 bases and 10 bases respectively, with 16 bases between them.

This chain uses TRBV7-2 with TRBJ1-5; a weak D match, TRBD1 (6 bases). The V and J ends lost 3 bases and 5 bases respectively, with 17 bases between them. Germline lookup yields CDR1 SGHTA and CDR2 FQGNSA. This CDR3 region has 16 residues. The CDR3 protein is CASSFGGPGGDQPQHF. For the CDR3, the DNA is TGTGCCAGCAGCTTTGGGGGCCCTGGGGGGGATCAGCCCCAGCATTTT.

For the CDR3, the DNA is TGTGCCAGCAGCATAGGACAAATTAACACTGAAGCTTTCTTT. Translating it yields CASSIGQINTEAFF. The chain employs TRBV9 and TRBJ1-1, with D possibly TRBD1 on 5 matching bases. This CDR3 region has 14 residues. The germline CDR1 and CDR2 sequences are SGDLS and YYNGEE. Trimming took off 4 bases at V and 2 bases at J, with 12 bases between the two ends. The variable domain in full, with the rest retrieved from reference TRBV9 and TRBJ1-1, is DSGVTQTPKHLITATGQRVTLRCSPRSGDLSVYWYQQSLDQGLQFLIQYYNGEERAKGNILERFSAQQFPDLHSELNLSSLELGDSALYFCASSIGQINTEAFFGQGTRLTVV.